This paragraph covers one T cell receptor beta chain sequence. The data were taken from a study of cytomegalovirus exposure and HLA in healthy donors. The study ran its PCR with 60 Vbeta and 13 Jbeta primers. TCRdb's table, derived via immunoSEQ multiplex PCR, lists solely in-frame clones and lacks some. The sample lists 200,000 to 250,000 clones; around four fifths were seen once. Germline V lookup: CDR1 SGHAT, CDR2 FQNNGV. Unmatched junction bases numbered 4, after V lost 5 bases and J lost 8 bases. CDR3 length equals 12 residues. The rearrangement links TRBV11-2 to TRBJ1-1, with 8 bases fitting TRBD1. The source is a woman in her 40s in good health and CMV-seronegative. Sequences were obtained from PBMCs. The CDR3 nucleotides are TGTGCCAGCAGCAAGACAGGGGCCGAAGCTTTCTTT. It specifies CASSKTGAEAFF.